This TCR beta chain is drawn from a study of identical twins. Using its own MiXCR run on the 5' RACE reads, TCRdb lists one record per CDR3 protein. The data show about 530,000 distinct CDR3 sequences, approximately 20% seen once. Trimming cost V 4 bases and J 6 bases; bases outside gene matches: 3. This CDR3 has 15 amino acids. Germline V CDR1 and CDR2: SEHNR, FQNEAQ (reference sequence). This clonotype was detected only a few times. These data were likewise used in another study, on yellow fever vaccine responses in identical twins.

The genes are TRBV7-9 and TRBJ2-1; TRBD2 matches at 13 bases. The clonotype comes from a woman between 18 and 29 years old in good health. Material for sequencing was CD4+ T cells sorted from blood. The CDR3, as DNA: TGTGCCAGCAGCTCAACTAGCGGGGGGGCCAATGAGCAGTTCTTC. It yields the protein CASSSTSGGANEQFF. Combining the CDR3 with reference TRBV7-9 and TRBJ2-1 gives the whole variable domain DTGVSQNPRHKITKRGQNVTFRCDPISEHNRLYWYRQTLGQGPEFLTYFQNEAQLEKSRLLSDRFSAERPKGSFSTLEIQRTEQGDSAMYLCASSSTSGGANEQFFGPGTRLTVL.